This T cell receptor (beta chain) was obtained from a study of blood T cell repertoires in COVID-19. Study overall: Acute-phase and convalescent COVID-19 samples originated in the United States, Italy and Spain. In each case, the material was cDNA or gDNA derived from T cells, B-cell-depleted T cells, or PBMCs.

The authors' processing: Nucleated cell counts were estimated from reference gene primer amplification. The method was immunoSEQ multiplex PCR; TCRdb's version includes in-frame clones alone and lacks a portion of them. The V and J calls and the clone size are those of that table, but D and trimming were determined from the DNA. The data contain about 86,000 clones, more than 75% of them singletons. Trimming shortened V by 2 bases and J by 10 bases, and 14 bases separated the two germline ends. The CDR3 spans 13 residues. CDR1 and CDR2 from the germline V gene are MNHNS and SASEGT. The rearrangement links TRBV6-1 to TRBJ1-2, with no clear D. Sequencing input: peripheral blood. This TCR was recovered from a woman older than 75 with acute or convalescent COVID-19. The CDR3 loop reads CASSEPGRLNYTF. The CDR3 nucleotides are TGTGCCAGCAGTGAACCCGGGAGGCTGAACTACACCTTC.